Listed below are T cell receptor beta chains from one sample, sequenced in a study of T cell responses to AZD1222 COVID-19 vaccine. The table came from immunoSEQ multiplex PCR; TCRdb's copy has only in-frame clones and leaves some out. The sample consists of approximately 130,000 clones, roughly nine tenths of them appearing once. Sequencing used peripheral blood, obtained on day 0 of AZD1222 vaccination. The receptors were gathered from an adult in good health. Each CDR3 is given with its conserved first and last residue. Each record gives: clone size, V gene, J gene, D gene, CDR3 DNA, CDR3 protein. The D gene is left open where the match is weak. Size tells how often a clone was seen (once, few, many) or the class of an expanded clone, and some rows leave it out.

.	TRBV7-2	TRBJ2-7	TRBD2	TGTGCCAGCAGCTTACTAGCGGGGACCTACGAGCAGTACTTC	CASSLLAGTYEQYF
.	TRBV7-3	TRBJ1-1	.	TGTGCCAGCAGCTTAACGGCAGGGAGAAACACTGAAGCTTTCTTT	CASSLTAGRNTEAFF
.	TRBV28	TRBJ1-1	.	TGTGCCAGCAGTTCCCCGATGGTTAAGAACACTGAAGCTTTCTTT	CASSSPMVKNTEAFF
once	TRBV27	TRBJ1-1	.	TGTGCCAGCAGGGGTGGAGGGGCTGAGAACACTGAAGCTTTCTTT	CASRGGGAENTEAFF
.	TRBV7-7	TRBJ2-3	.	TGTGCCAGCAGCCGTATTGGGGCCTCGACAGATACGCAGTATTTT	CASSRIGASTDTQYF
.	TRBV27	TRBJ1-5	TRBD1	TGTGCCAGCAGTACATACAGGGGCGGCAATCAGCCCCAGCATTTT	CASSTYRGGNQPQHF
once	TRBV4-2	TRBJ2-5	TRBD2	TGTGCCAGCAGCCAAGATCGGCTAGCGGGACAAGAGACCCAGTACTTC	CASSQDRLAGQETQYF
.	TRBV28	TRBJ1-1	TRBD1	TGTGCCAGCAGAGGACAGGGGGTCGCGGGAGCTTTCTTT	CASRGQGVAGAFF
.	TRBV6-2/TRBV6-3	TRBJ2-7	.	TGTGCCAGCAGTTATAAGGAGGACGAGCAGTACTTC	CASSYKEDEQYF
.	TRBV19	TRBJ2-7	TRBD2	TGTGCCAGTAGTTTACGGACTAGCGGGGGTCTAGAGCAGTACTTC	CASSLRTSGGLEQYF
.	TRBV7-2	TRBJ1-2	.	TGTGCCAGCAGCTATTCGAAGTGGGGCTACACCTTC	CASSYSKWGYTF